This TCR beta chain originates from a study of blood T cells in healthy people across ages. Study conclusions and caveats: Getting older went along with TCR beta diversity per million T cells dropping roughly linearly.

In the case of this clonotype: The antigen is not known.

Combining a sample-barcoded 5' primer with a J-beta primer mix, a second PCR ran for about 7 to 12 cycles. In TCRdb, the 5' RACE reads were re-called with MiXCR into one record per CDR3 protein. This table holds roughly 1,500,000 distinct CDR3 sequences, 34% found once. This CDR3 spans 14 amino acids. V was shortened by 5 bases and J by 7 bases, with 17 bases between the two germline ends. Germline values: CDR1 MNHEY, CDR2 SVGAGI. The V call is TRBV6-5, the J call TRBJ1-2; perhaps TRBD1 as D (5 bases). Sequencing was performed on blood. This TCR came from a woman younger than 45 in good health. CDR3 sequence: CASSQSTGRRGYTF. CDR3 coding DNA: TGTGCCAGCAGTCAAAGTACAGGCAGACGTGGCTACACCTTC.